One sample yielded the 11 T cell receptor beta chains listed below, sequenced in a study of blood T cell repertoires in COVID-19. Data came from immunoSEQ multiplex PCR; TCRdb stores just in-frame clones and leaves some out. In the table there are under 300,000 clones, 86% of which are singletons. Specimen: peripheral blood. The receptors were sampled from a woman aged 70 to 79 with COVID-19, enrolled during active disease.

This clone was observed once. This chain uses TRBV30 with TRBJ2-6; the D call may be TRBD1 or TRBD2 (5 bases each). The length of the CDR3 is 14 residues. The V gene's germline CDR1 is GTSNPN and CDR2 SVGIG (reference sequence). V was clipped by 7 bases and J by 0 bases, with 10 bases between them. The CDR3, as DNA: TGTGCCTTGGGGGTAGCCTCTGGGGCCAACGTCCTGACTTTC. Translated: CALGVASGANVLTF.

The chain has TRBV7-3 and TRBJ2-2, with D tentatively TRBD1 (5 bases). CDR1 and CDR2 from the germline V gene are SGHTA and FQGTGA. V lost 1 base, J lost 4 bases, and 7 bases lay in between. The CDR3 is 14 amino acids. The CDR3 DNA reads as TGTGCCAGCAGCTTAAAAGGGGCCACCGGGGAGCTGTTTTTT. Residues: CASSLKGATGELFF.

The chain recombines TRBV2 with TRBJ2-3, with no clear D. V lost 6 bases and J lost 6, with 10 bases in between. There are 12 residues in the CDR3. Looked up from germline, CDR1 is SNHLY and CDR2 is FYNNEI. CDR3 bases: TGTGCCAGCAGCCAGTACCTTGATACGCAGTATTTT. It specifies CASSQYLDTQYF. Using reference TRBV2 and TRBJ2-3 for the parts outside the CDR3, the full variable domain is EPEVTQTPSHQVTQMGQEVILRCVPISNHLYFYWYRQILGQKVEFLVSFYNNEISEKSEIFDDQFSVERPDGSNFTLKIRSTKLEDSAMYFCASSQYLDTQYFGPGTRLTVL.

The chain couples TRBV7-9 to TRBJ2-3, with 7 nucleotides matching TRBD2. V shed 1 base, J shed 9 bases, and the junction held 4 bases outside the gene matches. Germline loops: CDR1 SEHNR, CDR2 FQNEAQ (reference sequence). The CDR3 length is 13 residues. The CDR3 DNA is TGTGCCAGCAGCTTAGTAGGGACTACGACGCAGTATTTT. It translates to CASSLVGTTTQYF.

This clone came up once. V and J are TRBV24-1 and TRBJ2-7; weak D call: TRBD2 (5 bases). V lost 2 bases, J lost 2 bases, and 12 bases lay in between. The CDR3 runs to 15 residues. CDR1 is KGHDR and CDR2 is SFDVKD in the germline V gene. The DNA of the CDR3 is TGTGCCACCAGTGATTCCCATCTCGGGACCTACGAGCAGTACTTC. This sequence encodes CATSDSHLGTYEQYF.

The gene calls are TRBV6-5 and TRBJ1-5; D might be TRBD1 (6 bases). This CDR3 is built from 15 residues. V was trimmed by 8 bases and J by 3 bases, leaving 17 bases between them. The germline CDR1 and CDR2 sequences are MNHEY and SVGAGI. In DNA, the CDR3 is TGTGCCAGCGGTCCCTACAGGGCCTACAATCAGCCCCAGCATTTT. Translation: CASGPYRAYNQPQHF.

J is TRBJ1-2 and V is TRBV7-9; no clear D gene. The V gene lost 1 base and the J gene lost 8 bases, with 8 bases spanning the gap. This CDR3 has 12 residues. The germline gives CDR1 SEHNR, CDR2 FQNEAQ (reference sequence). This chain's CDR3 is CASSLERRGYTF. The CDR3, as DNA: TGTGCCAGCAGCTTAGAACGTCGGGGCTACACCTTC.

V and J are TRBV6-5 and TRBJ1-1; no definite D call. CDR3 length: 13 amino acids. CDR1 is MNHEY and CDR2 is SVGAGI in the germline V gene. With 2 bases removed from V and 7 bases from J, the gap between germline ends came to 11 bases. CDR3 amino acids: CASSYGGPGEAFF. The CDR3 nucleotides read TGTGCCAGCAGTTACGGTGGGCCTGGTGAAGCTTTCTTT.

V is TRBV27 and J is TRBJ2-3; 10 nucleotides agree with TRBD2. From germline, CDR1 is MNHEY and CDR2 SMNVEV (reference sequence). The CDR3 runs 17 residues. The V segment lost 5 bases and the J segment 4 bases; nucleotides outside the gene matches: 12. The CDR3 DNA reads as TGTGCCAGCAGTCCGGCCCAGGGACTAGCGATTGCAGATACGCAGTATTTT. It codes for CASSPAQGLAIADTQYF.

V usage is TRBV12-3 or TRBV12-4 and J usage is TRBJ1-1; D is undetermined. V was trimmed by 3 bases and J by 4 bases, leaving 6 bases between them. The CDR3 is 12 residues long. DNA for the CDR3: TGTGCCAGCAGTTTTTCGAGCACTGAAGCTTTCTTT. This translates into CASSFSSTEAFF.

This chain joins TRBV19 and TRBJ1-2; 7 bases are a match to TRBD1. Germline V gives CDR1 LNHDA, CDR2 SQIVND (reference sequence). The V and J ends lost 6 bases and 6 bases, in that order; junction bases with no gene match: 7. The CDR3 loop spans 13 amino acids. CDR3 bases: TGTGCCAGTAGCCCCGTCGACAGGGATGGCTACACCTTC. This translates into CASSPVDRDGYTF.